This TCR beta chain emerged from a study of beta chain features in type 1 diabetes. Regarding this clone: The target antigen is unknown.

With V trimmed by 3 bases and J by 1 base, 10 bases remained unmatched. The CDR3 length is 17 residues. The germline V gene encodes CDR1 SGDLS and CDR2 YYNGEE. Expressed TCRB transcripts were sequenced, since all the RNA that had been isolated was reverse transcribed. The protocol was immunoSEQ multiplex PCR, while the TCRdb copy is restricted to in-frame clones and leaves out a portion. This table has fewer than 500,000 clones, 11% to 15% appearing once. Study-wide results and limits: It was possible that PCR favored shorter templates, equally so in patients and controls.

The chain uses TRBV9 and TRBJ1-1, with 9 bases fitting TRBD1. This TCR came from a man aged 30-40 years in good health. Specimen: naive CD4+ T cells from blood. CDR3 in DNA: TGTGCCAGCAGCGGCTCCGGGACAGGGAGTCGGAACACTGAAGCTTTCTTT. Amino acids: CASSGSGTGSRNTEAFF.